This entry features one T cell receptor (beta chain) sequence. Its specificity is unknown. Random hexamers served to reverse transcribe about 0.5 to 1 ug RNA. Multiplex PCR with immunoSEQ amplified the TCR beta CDR3 across 54 Vbeta and 13 Jbeta. In TCRdb, the immunoSEQ multiplex PCR reads were re-called with MiXCR into one record per CDR3 protein. Among 95,000 to 150,000 distinct CDR3 sequences listed, just over 95% were seen once. The sample is drawn from a study of CD8 T cells in Susac syndrome. About the research overall: When blood was collected, patients with Susac syndrome were therapy-naive, were taking corticosteroids, or were receiving intravenous immunoglobulin alone. General observations from the study: The CD4+ T cell repertoires in Susac syndrome were not clonally expanded.

Trimming removed 3 bases at V and 3 bases at J, with 18 bases between. Germline V lookup: CDR1 GTSNPN, CDR2 SVGIG (reference sequence). There are 16 residues in the CDR3. Sequences were obtained from CD4+ T cells from PBMCs. The V and J genes are TRBV30 and TRBJ2-1; a weak D match, TRBD2 (5 bases). This sequence was found in a human donor with Susac syndrome. The CDR3 DNA follows: TGTGCCTGGAGAACCTCGGGGTTACATCACTACAATGAGCAGTTCTTC. Protein sequence: CAWRTSGLHHYNEQFF.